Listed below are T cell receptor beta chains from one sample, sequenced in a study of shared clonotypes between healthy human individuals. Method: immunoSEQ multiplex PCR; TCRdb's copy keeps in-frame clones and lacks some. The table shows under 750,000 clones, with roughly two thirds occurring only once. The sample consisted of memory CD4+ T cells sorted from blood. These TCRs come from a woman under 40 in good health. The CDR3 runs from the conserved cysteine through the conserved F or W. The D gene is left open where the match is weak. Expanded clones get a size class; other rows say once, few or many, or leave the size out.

DNA: TGTGCCAGCACCGCCGGACAGGGGAATCAGCCCCAGCATTTT
CDR3: CASTAGQGNQPQHF
size: NA
J: TRBJ1-5
V: TRBV28
D: TRBD1

DNA: TGTGCCTGGAGTGAAAGGTTGGCGCAGCCCCAGCATTTT
CDR3: CAWSERLAQPQHF
size: few
J: TRBJ1-5
V: TRBV30
D: NA

DNA: TGTGCCAGCAGTGCTAGGACTAGCGGGTACAATGAGCAGTTCTTC
CDR3: CASSARTSGYNEQFF
size: NA
J: TRBJ2-1
V: TRBV27
D: TRBD2

DNA: TGTGCCAGCAGTTTAAATTGGTTTGACAATGAGCAGTTCTTC
CDR3: CASSLNWFDNEQFF
size: NA
J: TRBJ2-1
V: TRBV27
D: NA

DNA: TGTGCCAGCAGCTTTGGACAGGGGCCTCAAGAGACCCAGTACTTC
CDR3: CASSFGQGPQETQYF
size: NA
J: TRBJ2-5
V: TRBV11-3
D: TRBD1

DNA: TGTGCCAGTACCGCGGTAGGTGATTCACCCCTCCACTTT
CDR3: CASTAVGDSPLHF
size: NA
J: TRBJ1-6
V: TRBV19
D: NA

DNA: TGTGCCAGCAGCTCCGACAGCGACACTGAAGCTTTCTTT
CDR3: CASSSDSDTEAFF
size: NA
J: TRBJ1-1
V: TRBV7-3
D: NA

DNA: TGTGCCAGCAGTGAAGCGCGGCAGGGGGTTGGCTACACCTTC
CDR3: CASSEARQGVGYTF
size: NA
J: TRBJ1-2
V: TRBV6-1
D: TRBD1

DNA: TGTGCCAGCAGTAAGACAGGGGCCGGGGAGACCCAGTACTTC
CDR3: CASSKTGAGETQYF
size: once
J: TRBJ2-5
V: TRBV7-9
D: TRBD1

DNA: TGTGCCAGCAGCTATGACCGGGCTTTAGGGGCTTTCTTT
CDR3: CASSYDRALGAFF
size: NA
J: TRBJ1-1
V: TRBV7-2
D: NA

DNA: TGTGCCAGCAGTTTAACGCGGGAGGGCTACAATGAGCAGTTCTTC
CDR3: CASSLTREGYNEQFF
size: NA
J: TRBJ2-1
V: TRBV27
D: TRBD2

DNA: TGTGCCAGCAGCTTAGTCGCTAACACCGGGGAGCTGTTTTTT
CDR3: CASSLVANTGELFF
size: NA
J: TRBJ2-2
V: TRBV11-2
D: NA

DNA: TGCGCCAGCAGCTTGGAGGGTGCCCGGACCGGGGAGCTGTTTTTT
CDR3: CASSLEGARTGELFF
size: NA
J: TRBJ2-2
V: TRBV5-1
D: NA

DNA: TGTGCCAGTAGTCCGCTGGGGGGGAGGAGCAATCAGCCCCAGCATTTT
CDR3: CASSPLGGRSNQPQHF
size: NA
J: TRBJ1-5
V: TRBV19
D: NA

DNA: TGTGCCAGCAGTTTGGTTAGCGGGATATACAATGAGCAGTTCTTC
CDR3: CASSLVSGIYNEQFF
size: NA
J: TRBJ2-1
V: TRBV6-5
D: TRBD2

DNA: TGTGCCAGTAGTTCGAAATTAGCGGGATATACCTACAATGAGCAGTTCTTC
CDR3: CASSSKLAGYTYNEQFF
size: NA
J: TRBJ2-1
V: TRBV19
D: TRBD2

DNA: TGCAGCGTTGCACGAGGAGTCTATGGCTACACCTTC
CDR3: CSVARGVYGYTF
size: many
J: TRBJ1-2
V: TRBV29-1
D: NA

DNA: TGTGCCAGCAGCTTAACAACAGTCACAACTAATGAAAAACTGTTTTTT
CDR3: CASSLTTVTTNEKLFF
size: few
J: TRBJ1-4
V: TRBV7-9
D: NA

DNA: TGTGCCAGCAGTTTAGAGGCTCACTTCAATGAGCAGTTCTTC
CDR3: CASSLEAHFNEQFF
size: NA
J: TRBJ2-1
V: TRBV28
D: NA

DNA: TGTGCCAGCCTCACAGCCGGACAGGGACGTCAGCCCCAGCATTTT
CDR3: CASLTAGQGRQPQHF
size: few
J: TRBJ1-5
V: TRBV28
D: TRBD1

DNA: TGTGCCAGCAGTTTTCGGTGGGGGAACCATCAGCCCCAGCATTTT
CDR3: CASSFRWGNHQPQHF
size: NA
J: TRBJ1-5
V: TRBV28
D: NA

DNA: TGTGCCAGCAGTTTATCTGGGGGCTTTGAAAAACTGTTTTTT
CDR3: CASSLSGGFEKLFF
size: NA
J: TRBJ1-4
V: TRBV28
D: NA